This record concerns one T cell receptor (beta chain) sequence. Its target is not known. The data were obtained in a study of T-cell reconstitution after alpha-beta-depleted transplantation in children. As it was prepared, the TCRbeta library received unique molecular identifiers. TCRdb re-called the PCR reads with MiXCR, one entry per CDR3 protein. The data show about 140,000 distinct CDR3 sequences, 8.8% seen once. Overall study findings and caveats: From newly produced T cells came most of the T-cell counts and diversity one year after transplant.

The CDR3 totals 15 residues. Trimming removed 0 bases from V and 1 base from J, with 10 bases in between. Per germline, CDR1 SEHNR and CDR2 FQNEAQ (reference sequence). The sequence came from a female patient aged 2 to 10 who had a stem cell transplant for congenital amegakaryocytic thrombocytopenia, so the T cells may come from the graft donor. Sequences were derived from PBMCs, mostly from graft donor cells, sampled 180 days after TCRalphabeta/CD19-depleted stem cell transplant. V is TRBV7-9 and J is TRBJ2-7, with D unclear. The chain's CDR3 is CASSLASKQSYEQYF. CDR3 in DNA: TGTGCCAGCAGCTTAGCCTCAAAGCAGTCCTACGAGCAGTACTTC.